This TCR beta chain was obtained from a study of blood T cell repertoires in COVID-19 (dated by TCRdb to between 2020 and 2021). Regarding the complete study: Collaborator samples came from the United States, Italy and Spain and covered acute and convalescent phases of COVID-19. The material from the prospective study consisted of cDNA or gDNA derived from T cells, B-cell-depleted T cells, or PBMCs. Subjects who had been exposed to COVID-19, were actively infected with it, or had recovered from it provided the deeply sampled blood TCRbeta repertoires that made up the dataset. A freely available public database, intended as a resource for researchers studying the immune response to SARS-CoV-2, is where the repertoires were released. The samples were drawn from two sources: the first 160 participants of the ongoing ImmuneRACE study, and over 1,000 subjects contributed by 6 global collaborators. A de-identified subject ID, COVID-19 status, age in years and sex were almost always included in the sample metadata. Where available, HLA class I and class II types were taken from metadata supplied by the sample provider and were not determined by assay-based typing.

At one collaborating source in Seattle, patients were enrolled during active infection and were followed longitudinally through the course of disease. Each collaborating institution followed its own protocols to collect whole blood in K2EDTA tubes. For TCRbeta analysis, collaborator samples were shipped as frozen whole blood, as isolated PBMCs, or as DNA extracted from either sample type. TCRbeta CDR3 regions were amplified from genomic DNA by means of the immunoSEQ Assay, a bias-controlled multiplex PCR. Per the original workflow: The number of nucleated cells in each sample was estimated from the amplification of reference gene primers within the assay. Sequence reads were collapsed and filtered to measure the absolute abundance of every unique TCRbeta CDR3 rearrangement. Productive Simpson clonality was computed per sample as the square root of Simpson's diversity index over productive rearrangements. In TCRdb, the immuneACCESS table is reduced to in-frame sequences with V and J assigned. These tables do not hold every clone; where another copy was compared, an unresolved V gene accounts for under half, and the others remain unexplained. The D gene and trimming were derived from the DNA, and the V and J assignments and clone size from that table. In all, the sample holds 130,000 to 150,000 clones, and about 85% of those were seen once. Jointly, the top ten make up approximately 5% of the sample.

Remarks on this clone: Its binding antigen is unknown. No clone much larger than this one lies a single base away; base qualities are absent.

The full study reports these points: Clinical and demographic metadata were provided uncurated, with the amount varying by source and participant.

Clipping removes 4 bases from V and 4 bases from J, with 7 as the unmatched junction base count. CDR1 SGHRS and CDR2 YFSETQ are derived from the germline V gene. From cysteine to phenylalanine, the CDR3 is 15 amino acids long. Only the CDR3 portion is preserved as DNA: 45 bases, with reading frame beginning at the first base. The origin of this receptor is a woman between 70 and 85 years old with COVID-19, enrolled during active disease. The material sequenced was peripheral blood. The rearranged segments are TRBV5-1 and TRBJ2-3, and 9 junctional nucleotides match TRBD1. This receptor carries the CDR3 CASSRTGDSSDTQYF. The bases read TGCGCCAGCAGCCGGACAGGGGATTCATCAGATACGCAGTATTTT.